This T cell receptor beta chain is from a study of CD8 T cells in Susac syndrome. Study-wide points: The study acknowledged a relatively small number of individuals in its TCR sequencing and HLA analysis.

CD8+ and CD4+ T cells circulating in blood were sequenced for TCR beta. Negative isolation yielded CD4+ and CD8+ T cells, and FACS enriched TEMRA cells. Trimming took off 0 bases at V and 5 bases at J, with 8 bases between the two ends. The CDR3 is 14 amino acids. Germline V gene lookup returns CDR1 MNHEY and CDR2 SVGEGT. RNA, at about 0.45 to 1 ug, was reverse transcribed with random hexamers. An immunoSEQ multiplex PCR generated amplified TCR beta CDR3 products spanning 54 Vbeta and 13 Jbeta. Via MiXCR, TCRdb re-called the immunoSEQ multiplex PCR reads, giving one row per CDR3 protein. Of around 62,000 distinct CDR3 sequences in the sample, around nine tenths were seen once. Regarding this clonotype: Its antigen remains unidentified.

The chain combines TRBV6-2 or TRBV6-3 with TRBJ2-1; D is ambiguous. Material for sequencing was CD8+ T cells from PBMCs. The TCR was taken from a human donor in good health. The CDR3, as DNA: TGTGCCAGCAGTTACTCGAAGAGGAACAATGAGCAGTTCTTC. Translation: CASSYSKRNNEQFF.